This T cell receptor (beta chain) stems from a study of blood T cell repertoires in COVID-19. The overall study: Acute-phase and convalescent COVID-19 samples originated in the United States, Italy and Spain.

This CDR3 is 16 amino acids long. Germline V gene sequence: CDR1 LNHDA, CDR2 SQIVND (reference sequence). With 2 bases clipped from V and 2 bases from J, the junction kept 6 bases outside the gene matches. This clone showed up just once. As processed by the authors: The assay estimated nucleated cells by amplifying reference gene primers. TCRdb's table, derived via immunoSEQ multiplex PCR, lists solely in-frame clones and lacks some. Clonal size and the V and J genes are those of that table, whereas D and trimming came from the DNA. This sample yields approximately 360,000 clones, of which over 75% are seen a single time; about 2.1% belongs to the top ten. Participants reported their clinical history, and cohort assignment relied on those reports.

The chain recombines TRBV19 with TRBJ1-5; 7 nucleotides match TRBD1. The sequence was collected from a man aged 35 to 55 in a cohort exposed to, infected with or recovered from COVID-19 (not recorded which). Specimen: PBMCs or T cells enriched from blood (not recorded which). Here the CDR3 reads CASSIIQGVGNQPQHF. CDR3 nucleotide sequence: TGTGCCAGTAGTATAATTCAGGGGGTTGGCAATCAGCCCCAGCATTTT.